This T cell receptor beta chain stems from a study of T-cell reconstitution after alpha-beta-depleted transplantation in children. Study-wide findings and caveats: Newly generated T cells supplied most T-cell counts and diversity one year post-transplant. Where alpha-beta T cells came from about two months after transplant was reportedly several hundred expanded graft clones. The origin of high day-60 TCRbeta diversity in some patients lay in surviving recipient T cells and thymic progenitors.

Unique molecular identifiers were used in preparing the TCRbeta library. TCRdb used MiXCR to reprocess the PCR reads, holding one entry per CDR3 protein. The sample yields 490,000 or so distinct CDR3 sequences, approximately 10% seen once. This clonotype was found many times. Its matching antigen is unknown. V gave up 2 bases and J gave up 2 bases, with 10 bases separating them. Germline V lookup: CDR1 PRHDT, CDR2 FYEKMQ (reference sequence). CDR3 size: 15 residues. This rearrangement joins TRBV13 to TRBJ2-1, with D perhaps TRBD2 (7 bases). The sample here was PBMCs, taken before TCRalphabeta/CD19-depleted stem cell transplant. The sequence was obtained from a child aged 2 to 10 with inherited bone marrow failure, due to receive a stem cell transplant. The DNA of the CDR3 is TGTGCCAGCAGCTTAAAGGGGGGGACCTACAATGAGCAGTTCTTC. Translated, it gives CASSLKGGTYNEQFF. The variable domain in full, completed from reference TRBV13 and TRBJ2-1, reads AAGVIQSPRHLIKEKRETATLKCYPIPRHDTVYWYQQGPGQDPQFLISFYEKMQSDKGSIPDRFSAQQFSDYHSELNMSSLELGDSALYFCASSLKGGTYNEQFFGPGTRLTVL.